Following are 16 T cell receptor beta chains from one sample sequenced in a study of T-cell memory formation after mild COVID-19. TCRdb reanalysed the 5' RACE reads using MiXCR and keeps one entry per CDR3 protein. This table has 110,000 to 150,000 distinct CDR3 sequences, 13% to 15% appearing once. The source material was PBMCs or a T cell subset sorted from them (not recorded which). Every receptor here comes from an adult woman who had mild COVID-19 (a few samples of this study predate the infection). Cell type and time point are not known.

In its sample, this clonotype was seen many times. The CDR3 DNA sequence: TGTGCCAGCAGGATGGGGGCATCCTATAATTCACCCCTCCACTTT. Its protein product is CASRMGASYNSPLHF. The J gene is TRBJ1-6, the V gene TRBV2; tentative D call: TRBD1 (6 bases). The V end was cut by 6 bases, the J end by 1 base, with 10 bases between. The CDR3 has 15 amino acids. Germline V gene sequence: CDR1 SNHLY, CDR2 FYNNEI.

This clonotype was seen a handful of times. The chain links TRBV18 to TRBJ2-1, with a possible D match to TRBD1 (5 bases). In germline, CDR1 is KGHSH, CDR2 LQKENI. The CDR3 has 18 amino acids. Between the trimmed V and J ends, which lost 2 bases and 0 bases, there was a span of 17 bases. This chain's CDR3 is CASSPGNVGVISYNEQFF. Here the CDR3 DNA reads TGTGCCAGCTCACCAGGTAATGTAGGGGTTATCTCCTACAATGAGCAGTTCTTC.

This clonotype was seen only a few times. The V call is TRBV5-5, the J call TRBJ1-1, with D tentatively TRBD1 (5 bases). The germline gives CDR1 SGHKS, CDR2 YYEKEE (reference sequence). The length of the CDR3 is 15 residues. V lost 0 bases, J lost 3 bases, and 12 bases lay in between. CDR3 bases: TGTGCCAGCAGCTTGGAGGTGGGGCGGGACACTGAAGCTTTCTTT. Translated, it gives CASSLEVGRDTEAFF.

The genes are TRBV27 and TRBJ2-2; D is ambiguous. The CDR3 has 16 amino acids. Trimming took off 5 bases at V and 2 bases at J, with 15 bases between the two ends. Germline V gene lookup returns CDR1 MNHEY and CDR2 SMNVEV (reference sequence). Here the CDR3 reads CASSPWYGSNTGELFF. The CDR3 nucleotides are TGTGCCAGCAGTCCCTGGTACGGTAGTAACACCGGGGAGCTGTTTTTT.

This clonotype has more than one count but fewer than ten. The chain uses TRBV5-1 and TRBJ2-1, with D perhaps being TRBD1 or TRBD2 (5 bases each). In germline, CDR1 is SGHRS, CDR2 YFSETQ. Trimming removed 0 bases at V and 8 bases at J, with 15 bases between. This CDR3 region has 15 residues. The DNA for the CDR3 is TGCGCCAGCAGCTTGGCGGCTAGCTCGGGGCATGAGCAGTTCTTC. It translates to CASSLAASSGHEQFF. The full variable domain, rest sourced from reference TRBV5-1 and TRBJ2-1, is KAGVTQTPRYLIKTRGQQVTLSCSPISGHRSVSWYQQTPGQGLQFLFEYFSETQRNKGNFPGRFSGRQFSNSRSEMNVSTLELGDSALYLCASSLAASSGHEQFFGPGTRLTVL.

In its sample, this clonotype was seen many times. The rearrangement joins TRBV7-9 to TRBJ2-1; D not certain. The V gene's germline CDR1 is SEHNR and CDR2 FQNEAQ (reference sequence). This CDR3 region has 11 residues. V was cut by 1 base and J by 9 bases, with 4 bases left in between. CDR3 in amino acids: CASSLGPEQFF. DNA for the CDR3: TGTGCCAGCAGCTTAGGTCCTGAGCAGTTCTTC.

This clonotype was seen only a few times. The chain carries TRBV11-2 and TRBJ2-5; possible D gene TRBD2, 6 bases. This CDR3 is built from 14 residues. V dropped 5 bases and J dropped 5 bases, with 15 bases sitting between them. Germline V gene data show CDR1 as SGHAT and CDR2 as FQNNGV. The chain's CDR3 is CASSLVGGWETQYF. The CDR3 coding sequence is TGTGCCAGCAGCCTAGTCGGGGGATGGGAGACCCAGTACTTC.

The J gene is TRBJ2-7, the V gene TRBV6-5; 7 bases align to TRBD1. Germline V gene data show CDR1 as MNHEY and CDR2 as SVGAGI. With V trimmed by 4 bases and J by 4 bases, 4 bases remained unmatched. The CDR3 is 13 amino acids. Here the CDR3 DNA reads TGTGCCAGCAGTTTGGGACAGCGGTACGAGCAGTACTTC. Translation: CASSLGQRYEQYF.

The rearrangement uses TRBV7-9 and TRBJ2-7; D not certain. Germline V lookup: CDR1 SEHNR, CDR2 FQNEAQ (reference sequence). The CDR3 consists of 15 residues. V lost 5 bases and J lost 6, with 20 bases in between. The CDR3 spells CASSHPTQESGEQYF. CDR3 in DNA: TGTGCCAGCAGCCACCCTACGCAGGAATCTGGCGAGCAGTACTTC.

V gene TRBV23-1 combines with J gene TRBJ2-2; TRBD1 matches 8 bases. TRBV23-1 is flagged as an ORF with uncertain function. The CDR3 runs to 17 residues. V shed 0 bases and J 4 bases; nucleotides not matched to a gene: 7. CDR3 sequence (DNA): TGCGCCAGCAGTCAATCAGTACAGGGGGTGCGCACCGGGGAGCTGTTTTTT. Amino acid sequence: CASSQSVQGVRTGELFF.

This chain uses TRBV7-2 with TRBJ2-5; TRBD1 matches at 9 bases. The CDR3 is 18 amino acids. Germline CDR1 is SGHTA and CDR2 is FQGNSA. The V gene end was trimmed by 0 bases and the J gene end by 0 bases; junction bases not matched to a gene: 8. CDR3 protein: CASSLARGDRVYQETQYF. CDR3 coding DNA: TGTGCCAGCAGCTTAGCGCGTGGGGACAGGGTGTACCAAGAGACCCAGTACTTC.

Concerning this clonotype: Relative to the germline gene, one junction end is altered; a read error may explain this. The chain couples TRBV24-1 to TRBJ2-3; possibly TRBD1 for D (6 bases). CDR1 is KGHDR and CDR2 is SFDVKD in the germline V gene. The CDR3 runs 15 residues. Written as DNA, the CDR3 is TGTGACACCAGTGATCCTCCGAAGGGGGCAGATACGCAGTATTTT. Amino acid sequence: CDTSDPPKGADTQYF.

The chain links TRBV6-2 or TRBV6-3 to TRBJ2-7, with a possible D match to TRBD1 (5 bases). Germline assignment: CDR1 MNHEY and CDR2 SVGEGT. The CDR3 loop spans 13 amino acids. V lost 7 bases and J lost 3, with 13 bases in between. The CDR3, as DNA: TGTGCCAGCACCCTTGGGGCGGTCTACGAGCAGTACTTC. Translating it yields CASTLGAVYEQYF.

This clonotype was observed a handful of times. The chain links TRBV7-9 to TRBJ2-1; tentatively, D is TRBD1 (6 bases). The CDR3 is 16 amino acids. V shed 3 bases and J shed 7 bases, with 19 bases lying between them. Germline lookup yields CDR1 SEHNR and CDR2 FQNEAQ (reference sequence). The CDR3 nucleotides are TGTGCCAGCAGCTTGTCCAGGGGTTCAAGGTGGAATGAGCAGTTCTTC. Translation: CASSLSRGSRWNEQFF.

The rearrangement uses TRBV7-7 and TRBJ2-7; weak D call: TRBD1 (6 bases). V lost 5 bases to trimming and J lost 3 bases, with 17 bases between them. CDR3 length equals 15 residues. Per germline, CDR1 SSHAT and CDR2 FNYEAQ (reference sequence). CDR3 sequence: CASSLKPGVGYEQYF. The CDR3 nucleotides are TGTGCCAGCAGCCTGAAACCAGGGGTAGGCTACGAGCAGTACTTC.

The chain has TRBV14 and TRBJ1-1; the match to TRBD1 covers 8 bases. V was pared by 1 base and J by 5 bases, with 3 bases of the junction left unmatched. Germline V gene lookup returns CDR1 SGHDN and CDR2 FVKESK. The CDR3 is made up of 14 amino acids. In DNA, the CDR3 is TGTGCCAGCAGCCAAGTACAGGGGGAAACTGAAGCTTTCTTT. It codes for CASSQVQGETEAFF.